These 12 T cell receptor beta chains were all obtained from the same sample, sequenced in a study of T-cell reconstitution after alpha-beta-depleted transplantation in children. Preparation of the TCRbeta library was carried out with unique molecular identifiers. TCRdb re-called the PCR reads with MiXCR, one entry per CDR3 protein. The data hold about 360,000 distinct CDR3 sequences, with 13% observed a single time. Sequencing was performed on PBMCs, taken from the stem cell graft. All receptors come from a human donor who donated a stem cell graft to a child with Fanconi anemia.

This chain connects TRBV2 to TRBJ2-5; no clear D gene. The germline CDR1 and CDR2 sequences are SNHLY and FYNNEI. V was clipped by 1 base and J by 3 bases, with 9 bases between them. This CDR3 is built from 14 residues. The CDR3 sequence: CASSEGPGEETQYF. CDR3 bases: TGTGCCAGCAGTGAAGGGCCAGGAGAAGAGACCCAGTACTTC.

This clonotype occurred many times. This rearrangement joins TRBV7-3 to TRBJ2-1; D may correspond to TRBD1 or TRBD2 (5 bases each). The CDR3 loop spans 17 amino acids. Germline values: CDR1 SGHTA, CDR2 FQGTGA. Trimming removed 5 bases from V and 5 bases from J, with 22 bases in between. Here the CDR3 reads CASSPTFSPRGHNEQFF. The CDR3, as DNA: TGTGCCAGCAGCCCAACATTTTCCCCAAGGGGACACAATGAGCAGTTCTTC.

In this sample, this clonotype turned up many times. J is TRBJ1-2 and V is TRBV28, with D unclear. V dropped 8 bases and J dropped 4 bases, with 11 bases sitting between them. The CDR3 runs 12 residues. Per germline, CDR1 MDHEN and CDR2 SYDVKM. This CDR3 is CASSASSYGYTF. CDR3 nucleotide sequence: TGTGCCAGCTCCGCTTCATCCTATGGCTACACCTTC.

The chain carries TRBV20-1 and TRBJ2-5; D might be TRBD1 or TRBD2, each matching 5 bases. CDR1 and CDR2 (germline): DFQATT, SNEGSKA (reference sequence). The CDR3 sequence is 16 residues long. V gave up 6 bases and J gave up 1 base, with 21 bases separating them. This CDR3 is CSAQSGTRRVQETQYF. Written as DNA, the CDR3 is TGCAGTGCCCAATCCGGGACCCGAAGAGTCCAAGAGACCCAGTACTTC.

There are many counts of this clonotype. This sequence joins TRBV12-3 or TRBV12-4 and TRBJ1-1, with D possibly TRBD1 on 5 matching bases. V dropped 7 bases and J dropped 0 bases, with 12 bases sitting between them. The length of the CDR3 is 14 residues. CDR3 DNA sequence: TGTGCCAGCACCTCGGGACCCATGAACACTGAAGCTTTCTTT. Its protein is CASTSGPMNTEAFF.

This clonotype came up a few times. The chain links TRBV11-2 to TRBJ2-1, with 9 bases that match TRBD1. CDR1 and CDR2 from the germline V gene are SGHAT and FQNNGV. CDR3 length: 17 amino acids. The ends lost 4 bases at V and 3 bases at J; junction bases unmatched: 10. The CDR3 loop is CASSSPPRQGVYNEQFF. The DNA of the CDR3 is TGTGCCAGCAGCTCCCCCCCCAGACAGGGGGTCTACAATGAGCAGTTCTTC.

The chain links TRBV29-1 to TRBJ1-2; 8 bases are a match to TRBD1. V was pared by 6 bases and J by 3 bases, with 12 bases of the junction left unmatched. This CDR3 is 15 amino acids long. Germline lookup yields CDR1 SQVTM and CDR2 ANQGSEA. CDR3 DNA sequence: TGCAGCGTCGAACTTTGGACAGGGAGAGACTATGGCTACACCTTC. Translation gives CSVELWTGRDYGYTF.

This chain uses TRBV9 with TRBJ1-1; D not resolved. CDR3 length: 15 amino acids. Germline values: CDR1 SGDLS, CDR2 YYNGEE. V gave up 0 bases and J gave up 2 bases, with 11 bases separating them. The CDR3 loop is CASSVDAGFNTEAFF. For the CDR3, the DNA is TGTGCCAGCAGCGTAGATGCCGGGTTTAACACTGAAGCTTTCTTT.

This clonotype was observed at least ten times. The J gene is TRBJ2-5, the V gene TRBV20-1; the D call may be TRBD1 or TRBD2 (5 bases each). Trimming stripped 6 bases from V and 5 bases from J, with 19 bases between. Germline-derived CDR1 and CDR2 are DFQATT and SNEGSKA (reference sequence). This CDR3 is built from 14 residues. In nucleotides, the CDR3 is TGCAGTGCAAGGGACGGCACCGCCCGGGAGACCCAGTACTTC. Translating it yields CSARDGTARETQYF.

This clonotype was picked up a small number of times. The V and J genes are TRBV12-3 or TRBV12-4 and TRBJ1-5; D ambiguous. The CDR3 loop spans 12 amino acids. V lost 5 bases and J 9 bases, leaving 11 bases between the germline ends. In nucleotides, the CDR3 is TGTGCCAGCAGTCGGGGATTGTCGCCCCAGCATTTT. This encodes CASSRGLSPQHF.

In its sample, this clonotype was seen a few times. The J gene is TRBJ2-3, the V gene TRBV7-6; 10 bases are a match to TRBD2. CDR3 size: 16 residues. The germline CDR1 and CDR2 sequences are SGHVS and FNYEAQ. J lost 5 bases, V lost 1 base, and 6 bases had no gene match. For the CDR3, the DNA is TGTGCCAGCAGCTTAGGAGCGGGAGGGAGTGGAGATACGCAGTATTTT. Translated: CASSLGAGGSGDTQYF.

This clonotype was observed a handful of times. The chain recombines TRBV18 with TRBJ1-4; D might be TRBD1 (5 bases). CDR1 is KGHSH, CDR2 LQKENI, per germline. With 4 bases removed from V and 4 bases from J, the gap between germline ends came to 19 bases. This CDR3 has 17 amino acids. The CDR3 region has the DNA TGTGCCAGCTCACTCTCGGCCCCGGGACCTATTAATGAAAAACTGTTTTTT. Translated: CASSLSAPGPINEKLFF.